This TCR beta chain was sequenced for a study of brain T cells in children with intractable seizures. Time point defined: blood from clinic visit 5 months post-surgery; TSC patient then seizure free. The sequenced cases were selected for having the highest brain T cell transcript signatures. The CDR3 is 12 amino acids. Per the germline V gene, CDR1 is PRHDT and CDR2 is FYEKMQ (reference sequence). V shed 4 bases and J shed 14 bases, with 17 bases lying between them. Profiled with immunoSEQ multiplex PCR; TCRdb holds only in-frame clones, not every one. The table has 340,000 or so clones, nearly 95% seen once; the top ten hold 5.7%.

The sample was peripheral blood, taken approximately 5 months after surgery. The sequence was collected from a boy in the first two years of life with tuberous sclerosis and intractable seizures. This chain connects TRBV13 to TRBJ1-2; D is undetermined. The CDR3 region has the DNA TGTGCCAGCAGCTCAAATCGACGGCCAGGAACCTTC. It translates to CASSSNRRPGTF.